Reported below is one TCR beta chain. The data are from a study of technical replicates of blood from a few donors. Method: immunoSEQ multiplex PCR; TCRdb's copy keeps in-frame clones and lacks some. The sample shows some 77,000 clones, about 86% of them seen only once. Germline V gene data show CDR1 as PRHDT and CDR2 as FYEKMQ (reference sequence). The CDR3 extends over 16 amino acids. The V and J ends lost 4 bases and 0 bases respectively, with 13 bases between them. The chain employs TRBV13 and TRBJ1-3; D possibly corresponds to TRBD1 (6 bases). Sequences were obtained from PBMCs. This receptor was identified in a human donor in good health. Some clones in this sample may be carry-over from other donors' samples. This chain's CDR3 is CASSSRGLPSGNTIYF. CDR3 sequence (DNA): TGTGCCAGCAGCTCCAGGGGTTTACCCTCTGGAAACACCATATATTTT. The complete variable domain, with remaining parts taken from reference TRBV13 and TRBJ1-3, reads AAGVIQSPRHLIKEKRETATLKCYPIPRHDTVYWYQQGPGQDPQFLISFYEKMQSDKGSIPDRFSAQQFSDYHSELNMSSLELGDSALYFCASSSRGLPSGNTIYFGEGSWLTVV.